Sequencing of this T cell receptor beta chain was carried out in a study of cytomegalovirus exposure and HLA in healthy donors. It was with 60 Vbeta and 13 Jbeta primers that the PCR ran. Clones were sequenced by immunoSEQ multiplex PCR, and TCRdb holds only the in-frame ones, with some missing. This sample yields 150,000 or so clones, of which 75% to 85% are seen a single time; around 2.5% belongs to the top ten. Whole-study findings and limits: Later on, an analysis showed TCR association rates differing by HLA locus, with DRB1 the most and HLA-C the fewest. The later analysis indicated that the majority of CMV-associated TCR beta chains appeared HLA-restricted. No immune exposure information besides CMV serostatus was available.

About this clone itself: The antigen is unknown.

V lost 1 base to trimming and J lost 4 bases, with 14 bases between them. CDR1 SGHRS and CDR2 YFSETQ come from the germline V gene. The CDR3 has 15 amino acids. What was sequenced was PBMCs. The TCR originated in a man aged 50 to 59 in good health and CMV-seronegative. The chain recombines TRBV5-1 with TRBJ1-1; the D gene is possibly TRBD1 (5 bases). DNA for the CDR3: TGCGCCAGCAGCTTGCACGGGACTGTAATCACTGAAGCTTTCTTT. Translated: CASSLHGTVITEAFF.